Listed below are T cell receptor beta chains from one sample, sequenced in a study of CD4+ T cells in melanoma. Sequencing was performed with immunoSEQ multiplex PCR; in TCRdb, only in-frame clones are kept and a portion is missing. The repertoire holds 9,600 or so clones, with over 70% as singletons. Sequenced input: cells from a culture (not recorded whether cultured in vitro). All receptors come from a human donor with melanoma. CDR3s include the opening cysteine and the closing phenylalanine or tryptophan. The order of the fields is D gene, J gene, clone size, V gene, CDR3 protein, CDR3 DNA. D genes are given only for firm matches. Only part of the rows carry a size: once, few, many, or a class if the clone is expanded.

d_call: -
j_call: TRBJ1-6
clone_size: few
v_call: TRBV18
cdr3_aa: CASSPSQGSNSPLHF
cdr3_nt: TGTGCCAGCTCACCCTCGCAGGGCTCGAATTCACCCCTCCACTTT

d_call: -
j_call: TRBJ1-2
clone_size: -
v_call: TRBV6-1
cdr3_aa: CASSDDYGYTF
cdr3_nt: TGTGCCAGCAGTGATGACTATGGCTACACCTTC

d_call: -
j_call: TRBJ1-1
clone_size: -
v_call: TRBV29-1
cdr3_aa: CSVEPGLKNTEAFF
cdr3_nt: TGCAGCGTTGAACCGGGACTGAAGAACACTGAAGCTTTCTTT

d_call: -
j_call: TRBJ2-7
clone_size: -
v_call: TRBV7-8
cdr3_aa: CASSPRTVSYEQYF
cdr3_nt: TGTGCCAGCAGCCCTAGGACCGTTTCCTACGAGCAGTACTTC

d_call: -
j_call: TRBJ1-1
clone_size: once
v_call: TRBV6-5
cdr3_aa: CASSYGNRYTEAFF
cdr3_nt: TGTGCCAGCAGTTACGGGAATAGGTACACTGAAGCTTTCTTT

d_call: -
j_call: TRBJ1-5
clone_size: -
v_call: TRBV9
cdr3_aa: CASSGGGKDQPQHF
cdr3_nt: TGTGCCAGCAGCGGGGGGGGGAAGGATCAGCCCCAGCATTTT

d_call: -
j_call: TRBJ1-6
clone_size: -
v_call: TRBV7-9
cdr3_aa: CASSLEGSPLHF
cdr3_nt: TGTGCCAGCAGCTTAGAGGGTTCACCCCTCCACTTT

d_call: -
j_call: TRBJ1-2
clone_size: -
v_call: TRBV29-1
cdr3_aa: CSVGLAGYGYTF
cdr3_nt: TGCAGCGTCGGTTTGGCAGGGTATGGCTACACCTTC

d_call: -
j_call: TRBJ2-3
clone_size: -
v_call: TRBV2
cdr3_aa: CASETGRRGDTQYF
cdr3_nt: TGTGCCAGCGAGACCGGCCGGCGGGGAGATACGCAGTATTTT

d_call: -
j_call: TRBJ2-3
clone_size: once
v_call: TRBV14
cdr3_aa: CASSQDLTDTQYF
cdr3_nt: TGTGCCAGCAGCCAAGACCTCACAGATACGCAGTATTTT

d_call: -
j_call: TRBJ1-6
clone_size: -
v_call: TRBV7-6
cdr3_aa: CASSLRNLNNSPLHF
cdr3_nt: TGTGCCAGCAGCTTAAGGAACTTAAACAATTCACCCCTCCACTTT

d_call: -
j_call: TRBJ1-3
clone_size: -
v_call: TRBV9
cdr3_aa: CASSLSLGDRTGNTIYF
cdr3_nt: TGTGCCAGCAGCCTCTCTCTGGGTGACCGAACTGGAAACACCATATATTTT

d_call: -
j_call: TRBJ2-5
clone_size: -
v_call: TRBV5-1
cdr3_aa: CASSFGSRGETQYF
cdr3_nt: TGCGCCAGCAGCTTTGGTAGTAGAGGAGAGACCCAGTACTTC

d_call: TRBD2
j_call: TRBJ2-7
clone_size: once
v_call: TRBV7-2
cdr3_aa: CASSLTSGDYEQYF
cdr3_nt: TGTGCCAGCAGCTTGACTAGCGGGGACTACGAGCAGTACTTC

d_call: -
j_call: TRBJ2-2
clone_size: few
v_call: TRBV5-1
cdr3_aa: CASSLELDDSGELFF
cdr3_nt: TGCGCCAGCAGCTTGGAACTAGACGATTCCGGGGAGCTGTTTTTT

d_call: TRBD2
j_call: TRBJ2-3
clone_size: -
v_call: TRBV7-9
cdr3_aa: CASSATGTSGGSTDTQYF
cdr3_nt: TGTGCCAGCAGCGCCACTGGGACTAGCGGGGGGAGCACAGATACGCAGTATTTT

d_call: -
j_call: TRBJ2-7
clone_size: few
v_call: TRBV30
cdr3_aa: CAWSVVYEQYF
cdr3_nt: TGTGCCTGGAGTGTGGTCTACGAGCAGTACTTC

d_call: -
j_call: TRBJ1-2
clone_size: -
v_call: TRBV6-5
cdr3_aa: CASSPGSGHGYTF
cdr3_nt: TGTGCCAGCAGCCCAGGGAGCGGCCATGGCTACACCTTC

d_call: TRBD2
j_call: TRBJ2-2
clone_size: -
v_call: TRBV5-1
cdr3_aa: CASSAAGGNTGELFF
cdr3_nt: TGCGCCAGCAGCGCAGCGGGGGGGAACACCGGGGAGCTGTTTTTT

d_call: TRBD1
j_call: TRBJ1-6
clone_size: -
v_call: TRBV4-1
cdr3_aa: CASSQDPTGDNSPLHF
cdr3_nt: TGCGCCAGCAGCCAAGATCCGACAGGGGATAATTCACCCCTCCACTTT

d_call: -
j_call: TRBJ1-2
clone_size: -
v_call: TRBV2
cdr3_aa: CASSEQDRNYGYTF
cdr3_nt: TGTGCCAGCAGCGAACAAGACAGAAACTATGGCTACACCTTC

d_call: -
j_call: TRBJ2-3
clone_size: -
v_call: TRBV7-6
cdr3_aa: CASSLDGDSTDTQYF
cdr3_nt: TGTGCCAGCAGCTTAGATGGCGATAGCACAGATACGCAGTATTTT

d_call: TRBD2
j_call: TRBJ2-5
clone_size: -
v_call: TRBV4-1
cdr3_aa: CASSRLAGFQETQYF
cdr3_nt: TGCGCCAGCAGCCGACTAGCGGGGTTCCAAGAGACCCAGTACTTC

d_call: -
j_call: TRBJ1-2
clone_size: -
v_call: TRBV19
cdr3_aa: CASSGQVDGYTF
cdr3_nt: TGTGCCAGTAGTGGTCAGGTCGATGGCTACACCTTC

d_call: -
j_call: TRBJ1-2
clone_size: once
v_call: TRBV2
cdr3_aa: CASEEGGQGNYGYTF
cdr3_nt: TGTGCCAGCGAAGAGGGGGGGCAGGGGAACTATGGCTACACCTTC

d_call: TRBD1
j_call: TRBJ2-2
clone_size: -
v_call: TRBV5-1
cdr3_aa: CASRPGGSTGELFF
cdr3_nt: TGCGCCAGCAGACCAGGGGGTAGCACCGGGGAGCTGTTTTTT

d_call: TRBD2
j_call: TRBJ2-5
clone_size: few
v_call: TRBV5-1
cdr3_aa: CASSSGASGGTQYF
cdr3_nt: TGCGCCAGCAGCTCCGGGGCTAGCGGGGGGACCCAGTACTTC

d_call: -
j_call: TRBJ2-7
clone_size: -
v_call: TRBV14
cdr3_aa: CASSVLGPPYEQYF
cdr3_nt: TGTGCCAGCAGCGTACTCGGCCCGCCCTACGAGCAGTACTTC

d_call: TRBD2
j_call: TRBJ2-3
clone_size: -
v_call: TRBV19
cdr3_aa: CASSPLAASTDTQYF
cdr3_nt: TGTGCCAGTAGTCCACTAGCGGCTAGCACAGATACGCAGTATTTT

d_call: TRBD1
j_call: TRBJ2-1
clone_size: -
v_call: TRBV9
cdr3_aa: CASSGHRDRGEREQFF
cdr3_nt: TGTGCCAGCAGCGGACACCGGGACAGGGGAGAGAGGGAGCAGTTCTTC

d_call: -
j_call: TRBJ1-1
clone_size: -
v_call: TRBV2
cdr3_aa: CASSGQQNTEAFF
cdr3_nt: TGTGCCAGCAGTGGACAGCAGAACACTGAAGCTTTCTTT

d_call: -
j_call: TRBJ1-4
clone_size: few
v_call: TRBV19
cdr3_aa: CASSRSATNEKLFF
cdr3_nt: TGTGCCAGTAGTAGGTCTGCGACTAATGAAAAACTGTTTTTT

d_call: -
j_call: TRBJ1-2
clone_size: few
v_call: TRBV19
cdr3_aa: CASSMAGDYGYTF
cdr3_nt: TGTGCCAGTAGTATGGCAGGGGACTATGGCTACACCTTC

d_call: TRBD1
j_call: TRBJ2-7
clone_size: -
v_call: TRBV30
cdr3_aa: CAWSRGQGYEQYF
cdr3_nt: TGTGCCTGGAGTAGGGGACAGGGCTACGAGCAGTACTTC

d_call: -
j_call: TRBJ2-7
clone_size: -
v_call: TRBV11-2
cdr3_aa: CASSSHQANRRPSYEQYF
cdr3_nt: TGTGCCAGCAGCTCCCACCAAGCCAATCGCCGGCCCTCCTACGAGCAGTACTTC

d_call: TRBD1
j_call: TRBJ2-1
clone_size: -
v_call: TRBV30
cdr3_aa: CAWSRDRAYEQFF
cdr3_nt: TGTGCCTGGAGTCGGGACAGGGCCTATGAGCAGTTCTTC

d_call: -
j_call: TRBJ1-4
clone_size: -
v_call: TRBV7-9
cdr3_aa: CASSLQGWELFF
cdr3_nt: TGTGCCAGCAGCTTACAGGGATGGGAACTGTTTTTT

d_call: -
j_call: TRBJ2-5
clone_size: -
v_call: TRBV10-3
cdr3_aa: CATKPQGSQETQYF
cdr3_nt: TGTGCCACCAAGCCCCAGGGGTCCCAAGAGACCCAGTACTTC

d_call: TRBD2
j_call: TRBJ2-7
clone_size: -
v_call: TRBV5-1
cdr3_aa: CASSLGGDISVYF
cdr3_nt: TGCGCCAGCAGCCTCGGGGGGGACATTTCCGTGTACTTC

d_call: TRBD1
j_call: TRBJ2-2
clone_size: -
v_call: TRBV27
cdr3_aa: CASSSWDRGSTGELFF
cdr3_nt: TGTGCCAGCAGTTCCTGGGACAGGGGATCCACCGGGGAGCTGTTTTTT

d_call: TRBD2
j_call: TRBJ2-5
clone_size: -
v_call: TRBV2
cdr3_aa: CASSAGGGSETQYF
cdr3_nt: TGTGCCAGCAGTGCGGGGGGAGGGTCGGAGACCCAGTACTTC

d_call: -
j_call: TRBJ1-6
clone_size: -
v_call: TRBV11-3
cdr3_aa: CASSKDGYSPLHF
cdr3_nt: TGTGCCAGCAGCAAAGACGGATATTCACCCCTCCACTTT

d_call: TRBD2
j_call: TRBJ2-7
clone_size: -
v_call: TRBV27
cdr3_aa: CANLSGGGARGYEQYF
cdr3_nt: TGTGCCAACCTATCGGGGGGGGGCGCGAGGGGCTACGAGCAGTACTTC

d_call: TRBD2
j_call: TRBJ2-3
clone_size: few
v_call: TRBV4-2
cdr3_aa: CASSQGSGGATDTQYF
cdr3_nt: TGTGCCAGCAGCCAAGGAAGCGGGGGGGCCACAGATACGCAGTATTTT

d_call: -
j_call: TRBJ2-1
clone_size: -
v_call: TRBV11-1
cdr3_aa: CASSHRDGPYNEQFF
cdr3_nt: TGTGCCAGCAGCCACCGGGACGGCCCCTACAATGAGCAGTTCTTC

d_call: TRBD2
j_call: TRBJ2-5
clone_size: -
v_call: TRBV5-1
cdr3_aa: CASRSGGPQETQYF
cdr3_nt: TGCGCCAGCAGGTCGGGGGGGCCCCAAGAGACCCAGTACTTC

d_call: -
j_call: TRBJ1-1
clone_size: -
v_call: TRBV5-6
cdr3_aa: CASSFRENTEAFF
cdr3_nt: TGTGCCAGCAGCTTCAGGGAAAACACTGAAGCTTTCTTT

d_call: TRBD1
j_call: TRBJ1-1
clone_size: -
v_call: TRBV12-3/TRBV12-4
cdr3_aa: CASSSDRGAFF
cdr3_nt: TGTGCCAGCAGTTCGGACAGGGGAGCTTTCTTT

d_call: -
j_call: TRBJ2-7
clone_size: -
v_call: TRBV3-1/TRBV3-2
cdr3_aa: CASSTRTAYEQYF
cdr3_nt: TGTGCCAGCAGCACCCGGACAGCGTACGAGCAGTACTTC

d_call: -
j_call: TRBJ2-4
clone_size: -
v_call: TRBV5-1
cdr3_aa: CASSQGGAKNIQYF
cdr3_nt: TGCGCCAGCAGCCAAGGGGGGGCCAAAAACATTCAGTACTTC

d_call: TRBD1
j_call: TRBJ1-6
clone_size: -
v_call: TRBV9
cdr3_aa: CASSLTGQGESPLHF
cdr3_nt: TGTGCCAGCAGCTTGACGGGACAGGGGGAATCACCCCTCCACTTT

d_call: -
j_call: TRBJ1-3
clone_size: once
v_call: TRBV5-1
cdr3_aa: CASSSEGVGNTIYF
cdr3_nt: TGCGCCAGCAGCTCGGAGGGGGTCGGAAACACCATATATTTT

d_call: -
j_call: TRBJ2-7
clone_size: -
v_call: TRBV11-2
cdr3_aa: CASSLNGGFAYEQYF
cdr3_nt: TGTGCCAGCAGCCTGAATGGGGGGTTTGCCTACGAGCAGTACTTC

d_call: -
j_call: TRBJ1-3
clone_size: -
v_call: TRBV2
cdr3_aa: CASRKGTNSGNTIYF
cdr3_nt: TGTGCCAGCAGAAAGGGCACGAACTCTGGAAACACCATATATTTT

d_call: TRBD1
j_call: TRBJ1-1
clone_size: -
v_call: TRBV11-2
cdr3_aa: CASSLTGGMNTEAFF
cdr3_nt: TGTGCCAGCAGCTTAACAGGGGGTATGAACACTGAAGCTTTCTTT

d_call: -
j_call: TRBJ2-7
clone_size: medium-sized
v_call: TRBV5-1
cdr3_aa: CASSALGASKYEQYF
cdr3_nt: TGCGCCAGCAGCGCCCTGGGGGCCTCAAAATACGAGCAGTACTTC

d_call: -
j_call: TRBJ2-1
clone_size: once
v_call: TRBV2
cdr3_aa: CASTRGGTTLNEQFF
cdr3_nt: TGTGCCAGCACAAGGGGGGGGACCACCCTTAATGAGCAGTTCTTC

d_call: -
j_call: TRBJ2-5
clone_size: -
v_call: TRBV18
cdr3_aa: CASSPRVGPGGTQYF
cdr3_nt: TGTGCCAGCTCACCAAGGGTTGGCCCTGGGGGGACCCAGTACTTC

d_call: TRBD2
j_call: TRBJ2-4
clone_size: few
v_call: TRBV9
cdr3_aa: CASSPRLAGAKNIQYF
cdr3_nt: TGTGCCAGCAGCCCCAGACTAGCGGGAGCCAAAAACATTCAGTACTTC